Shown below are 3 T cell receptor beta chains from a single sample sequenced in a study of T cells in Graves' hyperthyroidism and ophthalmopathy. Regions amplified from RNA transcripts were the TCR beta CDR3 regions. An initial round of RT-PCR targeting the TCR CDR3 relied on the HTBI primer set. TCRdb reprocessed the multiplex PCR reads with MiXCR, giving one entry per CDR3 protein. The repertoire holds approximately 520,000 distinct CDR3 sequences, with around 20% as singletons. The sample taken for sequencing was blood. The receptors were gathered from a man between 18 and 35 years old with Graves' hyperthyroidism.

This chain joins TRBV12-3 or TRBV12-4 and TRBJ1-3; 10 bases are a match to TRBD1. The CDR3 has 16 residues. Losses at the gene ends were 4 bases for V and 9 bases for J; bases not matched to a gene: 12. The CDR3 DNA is TGTGCCAGCAGTTCCTCGACAGGGGGCGGTCGGAGCACCATATATTTT. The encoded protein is CASSSSTGGGRSTIYF.

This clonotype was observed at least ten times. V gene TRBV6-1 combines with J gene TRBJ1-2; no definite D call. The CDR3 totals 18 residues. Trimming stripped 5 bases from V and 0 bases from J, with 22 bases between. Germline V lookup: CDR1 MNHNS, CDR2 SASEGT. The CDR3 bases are TGTGCCAGCAGTCGAACTACGCCTATTATTGACCCTAACTATGGCTACACCTTC. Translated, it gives CASSRTTPIIDPNYGYTF.

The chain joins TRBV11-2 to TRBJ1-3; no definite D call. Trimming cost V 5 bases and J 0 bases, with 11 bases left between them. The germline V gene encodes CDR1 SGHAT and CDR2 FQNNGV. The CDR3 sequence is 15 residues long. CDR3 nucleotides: TGTGCCAGCAGCCCCCAACGGAACTCTGGAAACACCATATATTTT. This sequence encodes CASSPQRNSGNTIYF.